A single sample is the source of the 29 T cell receptor beta chains below, sequenced in a study of cytomegalovirus exposure and HLA in healthy donors. The study ran its PCR with 60 Vbeta and 13 Jbeta primers. The method was immunoSEQ multiplex PCR; TCRdb's version includes in-frame clones alone and lacks a portion of them. Here the sample table reports under 90,000 clones. Sequenced input: PBMCs. Receptors were obtained from a man aged 50-60 years in good health and CMV-seropositive.

The chain carries TRBV7-3 and TRBJ1-1; D is perhaps TRBD1 (5 bases). CDR3 length: 14 amino acids. The V gene lost 5 bases and the J gene lost 0 bases, with 10 bases spanning the gap. Germline V gene data show CDR1 as SGHTA and CDR2 as FQGTGA. The CDR3 nucleotides read TGTGCCAGCAGCCCTCAGGGAATGAACACTGAAGCTTTCTTT. Protein sequence: CASSPQGMNTEAFF. Full variable domain (rest looked up from reference TRBV7-3 and TRBJ1-1): GAGVSQTPSNKVTEKGKYVELRCDPISGHTALYWYRQSLGQGPEFLIYFQGTGAADDSGLPNDRFFAVRPEGSVSTLKIQRTERGDSAVYLCASSPQGMNTEAFFGQGTRLTVV.

The chain couples TRBV5-6 to TRBJ1-2; 9 bases are a match to TRBD1. V lost 2 bases and J lost 7; bases outside the gene matches: 9. Germline CDR1 reads SGHDT; CDR2 reads YYEEEE. The CDR3 loop spans 15 amino acids. The CDR3 here is CASSFGQGPYSGYTF. Written as DNA, the CDR3 is TGTGCCAGCAGCTTCGGACAGGGGCCCTATAGTGGCTACACCTTC.

Worth noting for this clone: The same CDR3 is also encoded by other DNA sequences in this sample. CDR3 region: CASRREQGEGSPLHF. In DNA, the CDR3 is TGTGCCAGCAGGCGTGAACAGGGTGAGGGTTCACCCCTCCACTTT. This chain links TRBV7-2 with TRBJ1-6; weak D call: TRBD1 (6 bases). Germline CDR1 reads SGHTA; CDR2 reads FQGNSA. Trimming left V 6 bases short and J 9 bases short, with 18 bases between. This CDR3 contains 15 residues.

The chain links TRBV9 to TRBJ2-2; possible D gene TRBD1, 6 bases. The CDR3 has 16 residues. Germline lookup yields CDR1 SGDLS and CDR2 YYNGEE. The V and J ends lost 3 bases and 1 base respectively, with 13 bases between them. CDR3: CASSAPSTGNTGELFF. The CDR3, as DNA: TGTGCCAGCAGCGCCCCGTCGACAGGGAACACCGGGGAGCTGTTTTTT.

The V call is TRBV2, the J call TRBJ1-5, with 9 bases lining up with TRBD1. The CDR3 is 13 residues long. Germline values: CDR1 SNHLY, CDR2 FYNNEI. V dropped 5 bases and J dropped 11; count of bases not matched to a gene: 7. The CDR3 here is CASSSSTGGTQHF. DNA for the CDR3: TGTGCCAGCAGTTCCTCGACAGGGGGGACCCAGCATTTT. Supplemented by reference TRBV2 and TRBJ1-5, the full variable domain reads EPEVTQTPSHQVTQMGQEVILRCVPISNHLYFYWYRQILGQKVEFLVSFYNNEISEKSEIFDDQFSVERPDGSNFTLKIRSTKLEDSAMYFCASSSSTGGTQHFGDGTRLSIL.

J is TRBJ1-5 and V is TRBV2; D unclear. This CDR3 spans 17 amino acids. Germline CDR1 reads SNHLY; CDR2 reads FYNNEI. V was clipped by 3 bases and J by 4 bases, with 19 bases between them. CDR3 in amino acids: CASSDSFRPSGNQPQHF. DNA of the CDR3: TGTGCCAGCAGTGATTCTTTTAGGCCTTCGGGGAATCAGCCCCAGCATTTT. Based on the CDR3 plus reference TRBV2 and TRBJ1-5, the full variable domain is EPEVTQTPSHQVTQMGQEVILRCVPISNHLYFYWYRQILGQKVEFLVSFYNNEISEKSEIFDDQFSVERPDGSNFTLKIRSTKLEDSAMYFCASSDSFRPSGNQPQHFGDGTRLSIL.

The chain recombines TRBV30 with TRBJ1-2, with D tentatively TRBD1 (5 bases). Germline V gene data show CDR1 as GTSNPN and CDR2 as SVGIG (reference sequence). V lost 2 bases and J 6 bases, leaving 10 bases between the germline ends. This CDR3 comprises 12 residues. CDR3 sequence (DNA): TGTGCCTGGAGTACCGGGGGTGATGGCTACACCTTC. It codes for CAWSTGGDGYTF.

The chain employs TRBV1 and TRBJ2-3; TRBD2, as called in the table, went unchecked against the DNA. TRBV1 is marked as a pseudogene. This CDR3 region has 14 residues. The CDR3 nucleotides read TGCACCAGCAGCCTGAGGCTAGGAGGGTATACGCAGTATTTT. Translated, it gives CTSSLRLGGYTQYF.

On this clone: Different DNA sequences within this sample yield the same CDR3. The J gene is TRBJ2-7, the V gene TRBV5-1; TRBD1 agrees at 9 bases. CDR3 length equals 18 residues. The V and J ends lost 10 bases and 4 bases, in that order; junction bases with no gene match: 24. Looked up from germline, CDR1 is SGHRS and CDR2 is YFSETQ. CDR3 residues: CALSSSPISGQGTYEQYF. The CDR3 bases are TGCGCCTTAAGCTCGTCACCTATATCGGGACAGGGTACGTACGAGCAGTACTTC. Full variable domain (outside the CDR3, taken from reference TRBV5-1 and TRBJ2-7): KAGVTQTPRYLIKTRGQQVTLSCSPISGHRSVSWYQQTPGQGLQFLFEYFSETQRNKGNFPGRFSGRQFSNSRSEMNVSTLELGDSALYLCALSSSPISGQGTYEQYFGPGTRLTVT.

The chain has TRBV18 and TRBJ1-3, with D perhaps matching TRBD1 (5 bases). V shed 3 bases and J shed 0 bases, with 12 bases lying between them. CDR3 length equals 16 residues. In germline, CDR1 is KGHSH, CDR2 LQKENI. The CDR3 reads CASSPRQKLSGNTIYF. In nucleotides, the CDR3 is TGTGCCAGCTCACCCCGACAGAAACTCTCTGGAAACACCATATATTTT.

V usage is TRBV5-5 and J usage is TRBJ2-7; unclear D gene. The CDR3 contains 14 residues. From germline, CDR1 is SGHKS and CDR2 YYEKEE (reference sequence). V dropped 1 base and J dropped 7 bases, with 15 bases sitting between them. CDR3 in amino acids: CASSLRTPTWEQYV. For the CDR3, the DNA is TGTGCCAGCAGCTTGAGGACCCCCACGTGGGAGCAGTACGTC.

The chain recombines TRBV18 with TRBJ2-7, with D perhaps TRBD2 (6 bases). The germline CDR1 and CDR2 sequences are KGHSH and LQKENI. This CDR3 comprises 16 residues. Trimming removed 6 bases at V and 6 bases at J, with 24 bases between. CDR3 sequence reads: CASSRDSGTSTGEQYV. The DNA for the CDR3 is TGTGCCAGCTCCCGGGATAGCGGTACCTCGACGGGCGAGCAGTACGTC.

V gene TRBV19 combines with J gene TRBJ1-2; D might be TRBD1 (5 bases). The CDR3 loop spans 14 amino acids. Per germline, CDR1 LNHDA and CDR2 SQIVND (reference sequence). V was trimmed by 5 bases and J by 5 bases, leaving 15 bases between them. The CDR3: CASSPRAGGYGYTF. Here the CDR3 DNA reads TGTGCCAGTAGTCCCCGGGCGGGGGGGTATGGCTACACCTTC.

J is TRBJ2-5 and V is TRBV4-1; D ambiguous. The CDR3 loop spans 17 amino acids. Per the germline V gene, CDR1 is MGHRA and CDR2 is YSYEKL. V gave up 0 bases and J gave up 2 bases, with 16 bases separating them. CDR3 DNA sequence: TGCGCCAGCAGCCAAGATGTCACAGAGCAAACTCAAGAGACCCAGTACTTC. It codes for CASSQDVTEQTQETQYF.

The chain combines TRBV9 with TRBJ1-2; D is perhaps TRBD1 (6 bases). CDR1 and CDR2 (germline): SGDLS, YYNGEE. Deletions cut 4 bases from V and 5 bases from J, with 15 bases between. This CDR3 is built from 14 residues. DNA for the CDR3: TGTGCCAGCAGCAGGGATGGGGGCCAATATGGCTACACCTTC. Amino acids: CASSRDGGQYGYTF.

V and J are TRBV9 and TRBJ2-7, with 11 bases fitting TRBD1. The CDR3 is made up of 15 amino acids. Germline lookup yields CDR1 SGDLS and CDR2 YYNGEE. Trimming removed 3 bases from V and 4 bases from J; junction bases left unmatched: 6. The CDR3 coding sequence is TGTGCCAGCAGCGCCTTAGGACAGGGGGCTTACGAGCAGTACTTC. This encodes CASSALGQGAYEQYF.

V and J are TRBV4-2 and TRBJ2-3, with 9 bases identical to TRBD1. The trim removed 4 bases at V and 4 bases at J, leaving 9 bases unmatched. The CDR3 contains 16 residues. Germline loops: CDR1 LGHNA, CDR2 YNFKEQ. CDR3 protein: CASSRDRQGGPDTQYF. Here the CDR3 DNA reads TGTGCCAGCAGCCGAGACAGACAGGGGGGGCCAGATACGCAGTATTTT.

This chain links TRBV7-6 with TRBJ1-6, with 12 nucleotides matching TRBD1. The CDR3 contains 18 residues. V trimming: 5 bases; J trimming: 6 bases; junction bases outside the gene matches: 11. The V gene's germline CDR1 is SGHVS and CDR2 FNYEAQ. The DNA of the CDR3 is TGTGCCAGCAGCCTGATTCCGGGACAGGGGGCAAGTAATTCACCCCTCCACTTT. Its translation is CASSLIPGQGASNSPLHF.

The chain combines TRBV2 with TRBJ1-2, with D possibly matching TRBD1 (5 bases). This CDR3 contains 15 residues. The V end was cut by 7 bases, the J end by 5 bases, with 20 bases between. Germline CDR1 SNHLY, CDR2 FYNNEI. In nucleotides, the CDR3 is TGTGCCAGCATGGGACTTATCCACCCTTCTTATGGCTACACCTTC. Translation gives CASMGLIHPSYGYTF.

The chain carries TRBV18 and TRBJ2-1; TRBD1 agrees at 7 bases. CDR3 length equals 17 residues. The V and J ends lost 5 bases and 0 bases, in that order; junction bases with no gene match: 10. Germline V gives CDR1 KGHSH, CDR2 LQKENI. The CDR3 DNA is TGTGCCAGCTCATACGACAGGGAAGGAGCCTCCTACAATGAGCAGTTCTTC. Translated, it gives CASSYDREGASYNEQFF.

This chain uses TRBV12-5 with TRBJ1-3; D unresolved. Looked up from germline, CDR1 is LGHNT and CDR2 is FRNRAP. The CDR3 consists of 13 residues. V was cut by 5 bases and J by 1 base, with 6 bases left in between. The CDR3 loop reads CASGRLSGNTIYF. The DNA for the CDR3 is TGTGCTAGTGGTCGCCTATCTGGAAACACCATATATTTT.

V usage is TRBV6-6 and J usage is TRBJ1-2, with D maybe TRBD1 (5 bases). V lost 2 bases, J lost 4 bases, and 14 bases lay in between. CDR3 size: 15 residues. CDR1 is MNHNY, CDR2 SVGAGI, per germline (reference sequence). The CDR3 region is CASSYRDSDRYGYTF. The CDR3 nucleotides are TGTGCCAGCAGTTACCGAGACAGCGATCGCTATGGCTACACCTTC.

The gene calls are TRBV6-1 and TRBJ1-6; D is perhaps TRBD1 (5 bases). V lost 2 bases to trimming and J lost 7 bases, with 18 bases between them. The CDR3 is 17 amino acids. CDR1 MNHNS and CDR2 SASEGT come from the germline V gene. DNA of the CDR3: TGTGCCAGCAGTGAAAGGAGTTTGGGGCAGAAAAATTCACCCCTCCACTTT. This gives the protein CASSERSLGQKNSPLHF.

V is TRBV6-5 and J is TRBJ1-1, with a tentative D call TRBD1 (5 bases). This CDR3 has 13 residues. CDR1 is MNHEY and CDR2 is SVGAGI in the germline V gene. V was clipped by 5 bases and J by 4 bases, with 11 bases between them. CDR3 region: CASSTGGGTEAFF. The CDR3 bases are TGTGCCAGCAGTACCGGGGGGGGCACTGAAGCTTTCTTT.

The rearrangement uses TRBV19 and TRBJ1-2; D uncertain. There are 13 residues in the CDR3. Trimming took 9 bases from V and 3 from J, leaving 14 bases between them. Germline CDR1 and CDR2: LNHDA and SQIVND (reference sequence). The CDR3 sequence: CASEKTNHYGYTF. The CDR3 bases are TGTGCCAGCGAAAAAACAAACCACTATGGCTACACCTTC.

This rearrangement joins TRBV2 to TRBJ1-5; the D gene is possibly TRBD1 (6 bases). Looked up from germline, CDR1 is SNHLY and CDR2 is FYNNEI. The CDR3 loop spans 19 amino acids. Trimming stripped 0 bases from V and 0 bases from J, with 18 bases between. CDR3: CASSEAGGVGVFSNQPQHF. The CDR3 DNA is TGTGCCAGCAGTGAAGCTGGGGGCGTGGGGGTTTTTAGCAATCAGCCCCAGCATTTT.

The CDR3 reads CASSDYFGYTF. The CDR3 region has the DNA TGTGCCAGCAGCGATTACTTCGGCTACACCTTC. This chain connects TRBV9 to TRBJ1-2; D is undetermined. CDR3 size: 11 residues. CDR1 is SGDLS, CDR2 YYNGEE, per germline. Trimming pared 3 bases from V and 8 bases from J, leaving 8 bases between.

V gene TRBV6-1 combines with J gene TRBJ1-5; D remains ambiguous. The CDR3 has 13 amino acids. With 0 bases removed from V and 7 bases from J, the gap between germline ends came to 7 bases. The V gene's germline CDR1 is MNHNS and CDR2 SASEGT. The CDR3 nucleotides read TGTGCCAGCAGTGAAGCTGGCGGGCAGCCCCAGCATTTT. It encodes CASSEAGGQPQHF.

This sequence joins TRBV4-1 and TRBJ2-5, with 10 bases matching TRBD2. The CDR3 consists of 15 residues. CDR1 MGHRA and CDR2 YSYEKL come from the germline V gene. With 3 bases clipped from V and 7 bases from J, the junction kept 8 bases outside the gene matches. Here the CDR3 reads CASSHGGTSEGTQYF. CDR3 DNA sequence: TGCGCCAGCAGCCACGGTGGGACTAGCGAAGGGACCCAGTACTTC.